Below, one T cell receptor beta chain is given with its context. The data stem from a study of T cell responses to AZD1222 COVID-19 vaccine. Trimming cost V 1 base and J 2 bases, with 6 bases left between them. CDR3 size: 13 residues. CDR1 SGHDT and CDR2 YYEEEE come from the germline V gene. The table came from immunoSEQ multiplex PCR; TCRdb's copy has only in-frame clones and leaves some out. Here the sample spans 100,000 to 150,000 clones, 84% being singletons. Pooled samples include second doses given at about 4 or 12 weeks. Material: peripheral blood, obtained 28 days after the second AZD1222 dose. The receptor was derived from an adult who received the AZD1222 COVID-19 vaccine. The chain uses TRBV5-6 and TRBJ1-2; D remains ambiguous. CDR3 region: CASSLILNYGYTF. CDR3 nucleotide sequence: TGTGCCAGCAGCTTGATATTGAACTATGGCTACACCTTC.